These 19 T cell receptor beta chains were all obtained from the same sample, sequenced in a study of blood T cell repertoires in COVID-19 (dated by TCRdb to between 2020 and 2021). Library generation was performed with the immunoSEQ multiplex PCR assay. Drawn from immuneACCESS, this table holds only the in-frame rearrangements with V and J called that TCRdb kept. Clones are partly lost; checked studies trace under half to an unresolved V gene and leave the rest unexplained. The sample table contains under 250,000 clones; only one count was recorded for roughly 89% of them. The ten most abundant clones make up around 6% of the sample. The sample was peripheral blood. All receptors derive from a man aged 55 to 70 who had recovered from COVID-19.

The count of this clone is one. V gene TRBV5-1 combines with J gene TRBJ2-4; TRBD1 matches 7 bases. The CDR3 spans 14 residues. The germline CDR1 and CDR2 sequences are SGHRS and YFSETQ. J lost 7 bases, V lost 4 bases, and 8 bases had no gene match. The CDR3 nucleotides are TGCGCCAGCAGCCCGATGGGGGACAGCAACATTCAGTACTTC. It yields the protein CASSPMGDSNIQYF. The entire variable domain, with the rest obtained from reference TRBV5-1 and TRBJ2-4, is as follows: KAGVTQTPRYLIKTRGQQVTLSCSPISGHRSVSWYQQTPGQGLQFLFEYFSETQRNKGNFPGRFSGRQFSNSRSEMNVSTLELGDSALYLCASSPMGDSNIQYFGAGTRLSVL.

This chain links TRBV2 with TRBJ2-5, with 11 bases fitting TRBD2. The germline V gene has CDR1 SNHLY and CDR2 FYNNEI. With 4 bases clipped from V and 4 bases from J, the junction kept 8 bases outside the gene matches. CDR3 length equals 16 residues. The CDR3 loop reads CASSATSGTVRETQYF. The CDR3, as DNA: TGTGCCAGCAGTGCGACTAGCGGGACGGTGAGAGAGACCCAGTACTTC.

This chain uses TRBV6-5 with TRBJ1-5; a possible D gene is TRBD1 (6 bases). Germline CDR1 is MNHEY and CDR2 is SVGAGI. V lost 8 bases to trimming and J lost 5 bases, with 19 bases between them. This CDR3 contains 15 residues. Here the CDR3 DNA reads TGTGCCAGCCCTCCCAACGGACAGCCCTATCAGCCCCAGCATTTT. Encoded protein: CASPPNGQPYQPQHF.

This clone was seen more than once but under ten times. This chain uses TRBV29-1 with TRBJ1-5, with 7 bases matching TRBD1. From germline, CDR1 is SQVTM and CDR2 ANQGSEA. The CDR3 covers 14 residues. The trim removed 7 bases at V and 4 bases at J, leaving 10 bases unmatched. The CDR3 coding sequence is TGCAGCGCCTTTGGGGACAGCCCTAATCAGCCCCAGCATTTT. Amino acids: CSAFGDSPNQPQHF.

This clone was counted between two and nine times. The CDR3 nucleotides are TGTGCCAGCAGCTTGGGGACTAGTGGCGAGCTGTTTTTT. Protein product: CASSLGTSGELFF. The chain employs TRBV5-6 and TRBJ2-2; the match to TRBD2 covers 7 bases. This CDR3 is 13 amino acids long. Germline assignment: CDR1 SGHDT and CDR2 YYEEEE. J gave up 11 bases and V 0 bases, and 4 bases lay outside the gene matches.

The chain is built from TRBV5-5 and TRBJ2-3, with TRBD1 identical over 9 bases. The CDR3 contains 16 residues. The ends lost 3 bases at V and 4 bases at J; junction bases unmatched: 9. Germline V gene sequence: CDR1 SGHKS, CDR2 YYEKEE (reference sequence). CDR3 in amino acids: CASSWTGTGSADTQYF. In nucleotides, the CDR3 is TGTGCCAGCAGCTGGACCGGGACAGGGTCCGCAGATACGCAGTATTTT.

This sequence joins TRBV18 and TRBJ1-2; maybe TRBD1 (6 bases). V lost 3 bases and J lost 7, with 30 bases in between. Germline V CDR1 and CDR2: KGHSH, LQKENI. The CDR3 is 19 amino acids. CDR3 loop: CASSPVPEVRQGPNGGYTF. In nucleotides, the CDR3 is TGTGCCAGCTCACCGGTTCCGGAAGTTAGGCAGGGGCCAAACGGTGGCTACACCTTC.

This chain uses TRBV6-6 with TRBJ1-2; D is possibly TRBD1 (6 bases). This CDR3 has 14 residues. CDR1 and CDR2 (germline): MNHNY, SVGAGI (reference sequence). The ends were cut back, 10 bases at V and 2 bases at J, with 17 bases in the middle. The CDR3 sequence is CAIHREGRNYGYTF. The DNA of the CDR3 is TGTGCCATTCACAGGGAGGGGAGGAACTATGGCTACACCTTC.

In this sample, this clone turned up once. The chain links TRBV19 to TRBJ1-4, with TRBD1 matching 7 bases. There are 16 residues in the CDR3. Germline CDR1 LNHDA, CDR2 SQIVND (reference sequence). With V trimmed by 6 bases and J by 0 bases, 7 bases remained unmatched. CDR3: CASSTGQTATNEKLFF. The CDR3 DNA is TGTGCCAGTAGCACGGGACAGACTGCAACTAATGAAAAACTGTTTTTT.

This rearrangement joins TRBV3-1 (or the pseudogene TRBV3-2) to TRBJ1-3, with D perhaps TRBD1 (6 bases). Germline lookup yields CDR1 LGHDT and CDR2 YNNKEL (reference sequence). V lost 2 bases and J lost 4, with 9 bases in between. The length of the CDR3 is 14 residues. The CDR3 sequence is CASSQLGTGNTIYF. CDR3 DNA sequence: TGTGCCAGCAGCCAATTAGGGACAGGAAACACCATATATTTT.

This sequence joins TRBV7-9 and TRBJ1-5, with TRBD1 identical over 9 bases. The CDR3 extends over 16 amino acids. In germline, CDR1 is SEHNR, CDR2 FQNEAQ (reference sequence). J was trimmed by 3 bases and V by 5 bases; bases with no gene match: 8. The CDR3: CASSMTGGGNNQPQHF. The CDR3, as DNA: TGTGCCAGCAGCATGACAGGGGGTGGTAACAATCAGCCCCAGCATTTT. The whole variable domain, filled in from reference TRBV7-9 and TRBJ1-5, reads DTGVSQNPRHKITKRGQNVTFRCDPISEHNRLYWYRQTLGQGPEFLTYFQNEAQLEKSRLLSDRFSAERPKGSFSTLEIQRTEQGDSAMYLCASSMTGGGNNQPQHFGDGTRLSIL.

The V gene is TRBV5-1, the J gene TRBJ2-5, with 7 bases fitting TRBD1. V lost 4 bases to trimming and J lost 3 bases; unmatched junction nucleotides: 6. Germline lookup yields CDR1 SGHRS and CDR2 YFSETQ. The CDR3 spans 14 residues. The CDR3 loop is CASSPGTAKETQYF. The CDR3 DNA reads as TGCGCCAGCAGCCCCGGGACAGCGAAAGAGACCCAGTACTTC.

The chain combines TRBV28 with TRBJ2-1; the match to TRBD2 covers 9 bases. V shed 6 bases and J 1 base; nucleotides not matched to a gene: 7. The CDR3 runs to 16 residues. CDR1 is MDHEN, CDR2 SYDVKM, per germline. The CDR3 sequence is CASSKPSGISYNEQFF. DNA of the CDR3: TGTGCCAGCAGCAAACCTAGCGGGATTTCCTACAATGAGCAGTTCTTC.

The chain employs TRBV18 and TRBJ2-1; TRBD2 agrees at 10 bases. Losses at the gene ends were 2 bases for V and 4 bases for J; bases not matched to a gene: 8. Looked up from germline, CDR1 is KGHSH and CDR2 is LQKENI. The CDR3 covers 17 residues. CDR3 sequence (DNA): TGTGCCAGCTCACCAGGGCTAGCGGGAGTTGGGTACAATGAGCAGTTCTTC. Translated, it gives CASSPGLAGVGYNEQFF.

CDR3 in amino acids: CSGGQGNTEAFF. CDR3 DNA: TGCAGCGGGGGACAGGGGAACACTGAAGCTTTCTTT. The V gene is TRBV29-1, the J gene TRBJ1-1; 9 bases align to TRBD1. The CDR3 totals 12 residues. CDR1 and CDR2 from the germline V gene are SQVTM and ANQGSEA. Germline trimming cut 7 bases from V and 1 base from J; bases unmatched to any gene: 1.

The CDR3 nucleotides are TGTGCCAGCAGTTACGCTCCCCCCAGGGGGACCCAGTACTTC. Translation gives CASSYAPPRGTQYF. The V call is TRBV6-5, the J call TRBJ2-5; weak D call: TRBD1 (6 bases). The CDR3 extends over 14 amino acids. V lost 2 bases to trimming and J lost 7 bases, with 14 bases between them. Germline V gene data show CDR1 as MNHEY and CDR2 as SVGAGI.

This chain connects TRBV24-1 to TRBJ2-3; a weak D match, TRBD2 (5 bases). Trimming left V 8 bases short and J 3 bases short, with 8 bases between. Looked up from germline, CDR1 is KGHDR and CDR2 is SFDVKD. The CDR3 covers 12 residues. Written as DNA, the CDR3 is TGTGCCACCAACGGGGAAACAGATACGCAGTATTTT. Protein: CATNGETDTQYF.

The chain carries TRBV27 and TRBJ2-1; tentative D call: TRBD1 (5 bases). From germline, CDR1 is MNHEY and CDR2 SMNVEV (reference sequence). V lost 3 bases and J lost 3, with 12 bases in between. This CDR3 region has 15 residues. The CDR3 DNA reads TGTGCCAGCAGTTTCAGGGTCTCCTTCTACAATGAGCAGTTCTTC. As protein: CASSFRVSFYNEQFF.

The V and J genes are TRBV30 and TRBJ2-7; maybe TRBD2 (6 bases). CDR3 size: 14 residues. Germline CDR1 GTSNPN, CDR2 SVGIG (reference sequence). Trimming removed 1 base at V and 4 bases at J, with 14 bases between. The CDR3 region is CAWSEGAGRYEQYF. CDR3 sequence (DNA): TGTGCCTGGAGTGAAGGTGCGGGGAGGTACGAGCAGTACTTC. Drawing the rest from reference TRBV30 and TRBJ2-7, the complete variable domain is SQTIHQWPATLVQPVGSPLSLECTVEGTSNPNLYWYRQAAGRGLQLLFYSVGIGQISSEVPQNLSASRPQDRQFILSSKKLLLSDSGFYLCAWSEGAGRYEQYFGPGTRLTVT.